Each of the 19 T cell receptor beta chains below was sequenced from the same sample in a study of T cells in localized non-small cell lung cancer (dated by TCRdb to 2019 to 2021). Library generation was performed with the immunoSEQ multiplex PCR assay. The table was pulled from immuneACCESS by TCRdb, which kept in-frame rearrangements only. Such tables lose some clones; where checked, under half of the loss comes from unresolved V genes, and the rest has no known cause. In this sample the table shows about 35,000 clones, about 91% of which occur a single time. The top ten constitute about an eighth of the sample. The input for sequencing was peripheral blood mononuclear cells, taken before any cancer treatment. The receptors were gathered from a female donor aged 60 or older with stage II lung adenocarcinoma.

The V gene is TRBV30, the J gene TRBJ1-5; tentatively, D is TRBD1 (6 bases). Germline CDR1 and CDR2: GTSNPN and SVGIG (reference sequence). V was cut by 5 bases and J by 3 bases, with 14 bases left in between. This CDR3 spans 14 amino acids. CDR3 nucleotide sequence: TGTGCCTGGTCGGGGGCAGGGGACAATCAGCCCCAGCATTTT. It translates to CAWSGAGDNQPQHF.

This clone was found a few times. The CDR3 here is CASTQYSYGYTF. The CDR3 nucleotides read TGTGCCAGTACTCAGTACAGCTATGGCTACACCTTC. V is TRBV19 and J is TRBJ1-2; D is ambiguous. Between the trimmed V and J ends, which lost 7 bases and 4 bases, there was a span of 10 bases. Germline CDR1 is LNHDA and CDR2 is SQIVND (reference sequence). The CDR3 runs to 12 residues. Combining the CDR3 with reference TRBV19 and TRBJ1-2 gives the whole variable domain DGGITQSPKYLFRKEGQNVTLSCEQNLNHDAMYWYRQDPGQGLRLIYYSQIVNDFQKGDIAEGYSVSREKKESFPLTVTSAQKNPTAFYLCASTQYSYGYTFGSGTRLTVV.

The CDR3 reads CASSSPQQAQHF. CDR3 bases: TGTGCCAGCAGTTCTCCCCAACAAGCCCAGCATTTT. V gene TRBV6-5 combines with J gene TRBJ1-5; D call uncertain. V was cut by 4 bases and J by 11 bases, with 12 bases left in between. CDR3 length: 12 amino acids. The V gene's germline CDR1 is MNHEY and CDR2 SVGAGI.

The V call is TRBV7-2, the J call TRBJ1-1, with 9 bases lining up with TRBD1. Trimming took 2 bases from V and 7 from J; bases not matched to a gene: 8. Germline-derived CDR1 and CDR2 are SGHTA and FQGNSA. This CDR3 spans 15 amino acids. CDR3 sequence: CASSLMGQGGGEAFF. The CDR3 DNA is TGTGCCAGCAGCTTAATGGGACAGGGAGGAGGTGAAGCTTTCTTT.

The J gene is TRBJ2-7, the V gene TRBV5-1, with TRBD1 as a possible D gene (6 bases). Trimming left V 5 bases short and J 6 bases short, with 18 bases between. Germline CDR1 and CDR2: SGHRS and YFSETQ. This CDR3 region has 14 residues. CDR3 loop: CASSSGTTSVEQYF. The CDR3 DNA follows: TGCGCCAGCAGTTCCGGGACAACTTCGGTCGAGCAGTACTTC.

V and J are TRBV11-2 and TRBJ1-5; unclear D gene. The V end was cut by 0 bases, the J end by 7 bases, with 10 bases between. This CDR3 spans 14 amino acids. Germline-derived CDR1 and CDR2 are SGHAT and FQNNGV. CDR3 sequence reads: CASSLEPGLQPQHF. The CDR3 DNA is TGTGCCAGCAGCTTAGAACCGGGATTGCAGCCCCAGCATTTT.

The gene calls are TRBV2 and TRBJ1-1, with a possible D match to TRBD1 (6 bases). The V and J ends lost 6 bases and 1 base respectively, with 9 bases between them. The CDR3 loop spans 13 amino acids. CDR1 and CDR2 (germline): SNHLY, FYNNEI. CDR3 loop: CASRQGANTEAFF. In DNA form, the CDR3 reads TGTGCCAGCAGACAGGGCGCGAACACTGAAGCTTTCTTT.

The chain joins TRBV5-1 to TRBJ1-1; D uncertain. V was pared by 1 base and J by 0 bases, with 7 bases between. This CDR3 is 14 amino acids long. Germline CDR1 SGHRS, CDR2 YFSETQ. This chain's CDR3 is CASSLKAMNTEAFF. The CDR3, as DNA: TGCGCCAGCAGCTTGAAGGCGATGAACACTGAAGCTTTCTTT.

This clone has a handful of counts. The chain carries TRBV30 and TRBJ1-1; D is perhaps TRBD1 (5 bases). Germline V gene sequence: CDR1 GTSNPN, CDR2 SVGIG (reference sequence). V dropped 7 bases and J dropped 1 base, with 16 bases sitting between them. This CDR3 region has 14 residues. CDR3 bases: TGTGCCTCTTCAGGGCAGGGATGGAACACTGAAGCTTTCTTT. Its protein is CASSGQGWNTEAFF. Complete variable domain (other parts from reference TRBV30 and TRBJ1-1): SQTIHQWPATLVQPVGSPLSLECTVEGTSNPNLYWYRQAAGRGLQLLFYSVGIGQISSEVPQNLSASRPQDRQFILSSKKLLLSDSGFYLCASSGQGWNTEAFFGQGTRLTVV.

The V gene is TRBV15, the J gene TRBJ1-1; D is ambiguous. The CDR3 is 11 amino acids. V lost 8 bases and J 2 bases, leaving 6 bases between the germline ends. Germline CDR1 is LNHNV and CDR2 is YYDKDF (reference sequence). The CDR3 is CATGVNTEAFF. The CDR3 DNA reads as TGTGCCACCGGCGTTAACACTGAAGCTTTCTTT.

The chain joins TRBV7-2 to TRBJ2-7, with D possibly being TRBD1 (5 bases). V lost 1 base, J lost 2 bases, and 9 bases lay in between. Germline V gene sequence: CDR1 SGHTA, CDR2 FQGNSA. CDR3 length: 14 residues. CDR3 sequence (DNA): TGTGCCAGCAGCTTAGACCTGGGGCCCTACGAGCAGTACTTC. Translated, it gives CASSLDLGPYEQYF.

This clone appeared a single time. The chain is built from TRBV6-6 and TRBJ2-1, with unresolved D. The CDR3 spans 11 residues. Germline CDR1 is MNHNY and CDR2 is SVGAGI (reference sequence). V dropped 5 bases and J dropped 6 bases, with 5 bases sitting between them. The CDR3 here is CASSLSNEQFF. Here the CDR3 DNA reads TGTGCCAGCAGTCTTTCCAATGAGCAGTTCTTC.

This rearrangement joins TRBV5-1 to TRBJ1-2, with TRBD1 identical over 10 bases. The junction had 6 bases not matched to a gene; V was cut back by 4 bases and J by 6 bases. The germline V gene has CDR1 SGHRS and CDR2 YFSETQ. The CDR3 is 14 amino acids. CDR3 region: CASSTGTGANGYTF. The CDR3 DNA sequence: TGCGCCAGCAGCACGGGGACAGGGGCTAATGGCTACACCTTC.

This chain uses TRBV14 with TRBJ2-1; the match to TRBD2 covers 8 bases. The CDR3 is 14 residues long. V lost 6 bases to trimming and J lost 10 bases; unmatched junction nucleotides: 11. Germline CDR1 and CDR2: SGHDN and FVKESK. In nucleotides, the CDR3 is TGTGCCAGCAGTCGTATAACCGGGGGGGACGAGCAGTTCTTC. This gives the protein CASSRITGGDEQFF.

The genes are TRBV19 and TRBJ2-2, with 8 bases fitting TRBD1. The V gene's germline CDR1 is LNHDA and CDR2 SQIVND (reference sequence). The CDR3 is made up of 13 amino acids. V shed 6 bases and J 4 bases; nucleotides not matched to a gene: 1. The DNA for the CDR3 is TGTGCCAGTAGAGACAGGGGCACCGGGGAGCTGTTTTTT. Amino acid sequence: CASRDRGTGELFF.

CDR3 in DNA: TGTGCCTGGACTAGCGGTACAGATACGCAGTATTTT. Its protein is CAWTSGTDTQYF. The rearrangement joins TRBV30 to TRBJ2-3; 7 bases fit TRBD2. This CDR3 spans 12 amino acids. Germline V gives CDR1 GTSNPN, CDR2 SVGIG (reference sequence). V was pared by 4 bases and J by 3 bases, with 1 base of the junction left unmatched.

The gene calls are TRBV6-9 and TRBJ2-2; D possibly corresponds to TRBD2 (7 bases). CDR1 MNHGY and CDR2 SVAAGI come from the germline V gene. The length of the CDR3 is 14 residues. CDR3 amino acids: CASRGGVDTGELFF. DNA of the CDR3: TGTGCATCCAGGGGAGGGGTGGACACCGGGGAGCTGTTTTTT.

The CDR3 DNA reads TGTGCCAGTAAGGCCAACAGTGGTCAGCTATCGGGCTACACCTTC. It codes for CASKANSGQLSGYTF. The V call is TRBV19, the J call TRBJ1-2; no reliable D call. The CDR3 has 15 amino acids. Trimming left V 7 bases short and J 8 bases short, with 23 bases between. Germline V gene lookup returns CDR1 LNHDA and CDR2 SQIVND (reference sequence).

This clone was counted once. The chain carries TRBV7-2 and TRBJ2-1; D gene unclear. The V gene lost 5 bases and the J gene lost 6 bases, with 17 bases spanning the gap. CDR1 is SGHTA, CDR2 FQGNSA, per germline. This CDR3 comprises 15 residues. Written as DNA, the CDR3 is TGTGCCAGCAGCCCCGCCTGGGGTCCTTCCAATGAGCAGTTCTTC. Protein: CASSPAWGPSNEQFF.